Reported below is one T cell receptor (beta chain). Its specificity is not known. CDR1 is GTSNPN and CDR2 is SVGIG in the germline V gene (reference sequence). After removal of 5 bases from V and 6 bases from J, the junction contained 5 bases not matched to a gene. The CDR3 has 12 residues. The record originates from a study of cytomegalovirus exposure and HLA in healthy donors. The PCR contained 60 Vbeta and 13 Jbeta primers. Measured with immunoSEQ multiplex PCR; TCRdb has only the in-frame clones, and not every one. The sample's table shows tens of thousands of clones. Study results and limitations: The classifier was said to identify cytomegalovirus status with high specificity and sensitivity.

The sequencing sample was made of PBMCs. This TCR was sampled from a man aged 40-50 years in good health and CMV-seronegative. The chain combines TRBV30 with TRBJ2-5; TRBD1 matches 8 bases. The CDR3 spells CAWGQGDQTQYF. The CDR3 DNA sequence: TGTGCCTGGGGACAGGGTGATCAGACCCAGTACTTC.